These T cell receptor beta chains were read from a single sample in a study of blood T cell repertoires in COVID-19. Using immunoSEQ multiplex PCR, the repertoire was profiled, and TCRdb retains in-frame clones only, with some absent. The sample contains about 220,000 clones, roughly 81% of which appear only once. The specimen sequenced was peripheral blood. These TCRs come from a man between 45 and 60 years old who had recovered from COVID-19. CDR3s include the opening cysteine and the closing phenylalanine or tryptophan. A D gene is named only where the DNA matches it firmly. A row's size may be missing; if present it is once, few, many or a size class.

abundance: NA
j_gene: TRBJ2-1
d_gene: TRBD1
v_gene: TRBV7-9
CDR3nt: TGTGCCAGCAGCTTAACAGGGGGTAATGAGCAGTTCTTC
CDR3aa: CASSLTGGNEQFF

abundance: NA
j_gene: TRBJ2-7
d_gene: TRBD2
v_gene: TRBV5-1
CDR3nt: TGCGCCAGCAGCTTGGTAGAGGTAGCGGGAACCTCCTACGAGCAGTACTTC
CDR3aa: CASSLVEVAGTSYEQYF

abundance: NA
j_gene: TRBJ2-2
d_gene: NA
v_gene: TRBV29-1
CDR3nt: TGCAGCGTTGAACCCCGCGCGAACACCGGGGAGCTGTTTTTT
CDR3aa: CSVEPRANTGELFF

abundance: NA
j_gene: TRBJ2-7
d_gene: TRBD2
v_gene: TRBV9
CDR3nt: TGTGCCAGCAGCCCTCGACTAGCGGGAGCCTACGAGCAGTACTTC
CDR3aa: CASSPRLAGAYEQYF

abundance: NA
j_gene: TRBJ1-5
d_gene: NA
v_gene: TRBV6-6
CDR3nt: TGTGCCAGCAGCCAAAACTCTAGGGGCGGCAATCAGCCCCAGCATTTT
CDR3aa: CASSQNSRGGNQPQHF

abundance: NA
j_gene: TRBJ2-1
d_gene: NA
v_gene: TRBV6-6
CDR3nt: TGTGCCAGCAAATTACGGGAACAACCCTACAATGAGCAGTTCTTC
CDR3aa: CASKLREQPYNEQFF

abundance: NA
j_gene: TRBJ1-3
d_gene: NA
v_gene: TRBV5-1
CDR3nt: TGCGCCAGCAGCGAACTACACAACTCTGGAAACACCATATATTTT
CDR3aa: CASSELHNSGNTIYF

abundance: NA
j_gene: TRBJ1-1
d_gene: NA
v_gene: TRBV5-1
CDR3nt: TGCGCCAGCAGCTTGTTTAGTTCGAACGCGAACACTGAAGCTTTCTTT
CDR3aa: CASSLFSSNANTEAFF

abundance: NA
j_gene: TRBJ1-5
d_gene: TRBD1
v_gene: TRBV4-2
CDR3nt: TGTGCCAGCAGCGTGGACAGGGAAGGGAATCAGCCCCAGCATTTT
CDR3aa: CASSVDREGNQPQHF

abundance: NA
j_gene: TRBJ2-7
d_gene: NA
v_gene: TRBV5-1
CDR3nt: TGCGCCAGCAGCTTGTATCCCGGGAGCTCCTACGAGCAGTACTTC
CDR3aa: CASSLYPGSSYEQYF

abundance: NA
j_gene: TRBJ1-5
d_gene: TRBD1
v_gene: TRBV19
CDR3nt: TGTGCCAGTATGGGACAGTCCCATCAGCCCCAGCATTTT
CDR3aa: CASMGQSHQPQHF

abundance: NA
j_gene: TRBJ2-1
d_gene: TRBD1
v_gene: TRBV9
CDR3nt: TGTGCCAGCAGCCACGGACAGGGTTTTCCTGACTACAATGAGCAGTTCTTC
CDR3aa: CASSHGQGFPDYNEQFF

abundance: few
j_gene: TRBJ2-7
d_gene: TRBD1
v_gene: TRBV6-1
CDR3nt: TGTGCCAGCAGTGAAAGGACAGGGGTCTACGAGCAGTACTTC
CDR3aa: CASSERTGVYEQYF

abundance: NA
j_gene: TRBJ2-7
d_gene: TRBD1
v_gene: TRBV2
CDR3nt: TGTGCCAGCAGTGAAGGGACAGGGGGCTCCTACGAGCAGTACTTC
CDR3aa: CASSEGTGGSYEQYF

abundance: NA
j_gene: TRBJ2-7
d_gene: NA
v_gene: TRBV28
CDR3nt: TGTGCCAGCAGTTTAGGTGGTAGTTCCTACGAGCAGTACTTC
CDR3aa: CASSLGGSSYEQYF

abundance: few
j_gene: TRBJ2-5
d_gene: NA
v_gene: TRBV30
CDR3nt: TGTGCCTGGAGTGTAAGGGCTAGCCCCCAAGAGACCCAGTACTTC
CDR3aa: CAWSVRASPQETQYF